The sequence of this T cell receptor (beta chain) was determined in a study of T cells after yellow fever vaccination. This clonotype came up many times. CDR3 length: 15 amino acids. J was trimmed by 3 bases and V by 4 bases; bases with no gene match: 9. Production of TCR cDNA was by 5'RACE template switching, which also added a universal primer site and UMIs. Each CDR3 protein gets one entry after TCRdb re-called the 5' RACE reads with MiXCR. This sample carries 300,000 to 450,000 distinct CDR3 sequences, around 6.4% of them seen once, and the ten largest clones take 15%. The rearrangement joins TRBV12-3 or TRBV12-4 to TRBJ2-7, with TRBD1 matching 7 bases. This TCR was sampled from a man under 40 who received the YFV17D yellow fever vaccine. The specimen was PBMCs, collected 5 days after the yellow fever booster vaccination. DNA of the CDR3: TGTGCCAGCAGTTCCCCGCGACAGGGCGACTACGAGCAGTACTTC. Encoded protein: CASSSPRQGDYEQYF.